The present T cell receptor beta chain was sequenced within a study of human T cells and chemical hapten exposure (dated by TCRdb to 2020 to 2023). Study-wide context: For sensitization, 2% DPC in acetone was applied to a 2 cm by 2 cm area of upper inner arm skin. Weekly therapeutic DPC doses were additionally applied to the scalp of patients throughout the approximately 25-week study period. Patch testing on the upper back used Finn chambers containing 0.01% DPC, with scoring done after 6 days according to International Contact Dermatitis Research Group standards. Alopecia areata with under or over 50% scalp involvement, alopecia totalis and alopecia universalis were represented in the patient cohort, which was mostly female. Libraries were combined into a pool for sequencing, and differences in TCR yield between samples came mainly from small differences in library volumes within the pool. The study tracked peripheral blood TCR repertoire changes in vivo during primary and secondary sensitization to the hapten diphenylcyclopropenone (DPC) in alopecia patients. Patient blood was sampled pre-sensitization (week 0) and at 2, 6 and about 24 weeks after DPC sensitization. Around 29 alopecia patients provided blood for TCR sequencing at one to four time points (pre-sensitization, 2, 6 and 24 weeks).

The time point label on this specimen signifies: patch test 3, about 24 weeks after DPC sensitization. Sample treatment or condition, as interpreted from the label and publication: therapeutic diphenylcyclopropenone sensitization with weekly scalp DPC. At every patch-test visit, the blood draw took place before the patch test was put on. Eligible patients were aged 18 to 70, diagnosed with alopecia, deemed suitable for DPC therapy, and excluded if pregnant. Total RNA was isolated from unfractionated whole blood collected in Tempus Blood RNA tubes. From cysteine to phenylalanine, the CDR3 is 16 amino acids long. The only DNA kept is the CDR3, 48 bases in frame from the first base. From V the trimming removes 0 bases and from J it removes 4 bases, while the gene matches leave 5 bases of the junction unaccounted for. The germline V gene sets CDR1 to KGHSH and CDR2 to LQKENI. General study outcomes and caveats: Expanded TCRs formed significantly more large CDR3 similarity clusters than pre-sensitization or healthy control sets, consistent with antigen-driven responses. A positive correlation was found between the number of PT1 expanded TCRs and patch test score, with significance reached at thresholds 8, 16 and 32 but not 4. All patients had alopecia, a presumed autoimmune disease, so their immune response might differ from that of healthy individuals. DPC sensitization did not change how many TCRs were above 1 in 1000 frequency, and no evidence was found of alterations in global repertoire structure. Repeated subsampling changed both the strength of the expansion versus patch-test correlation and the threshold at which that correlation became significant.

This clonotype was found many times. The antigen this receptor binds is unknown. No much larger clone is present one base from it, and per-base qualities are unavailable. Library prep was done by RACE. This sample was sequenced with a NextSeq 500. During library preparation, unique molecular identifiers were attached to individual cDNA molecules so that TCRs could be counted in a quantitative, reproducible way. For every blood RNA sample, sequencing covered both the TCR alpha and TCR beta chains. The study's own analysis went as follows. A median of about 89,000 TCRs per sample was observed, with a range of about 23,224 to 690,600. V, J and CDR3 annotation of the TCR reads was carried out using the Decombinator software suite. For the PS versus PT1 abundance plots, all samples were subsampled to the same number of TCRs (28,000). TCRs were defined as expanded if absent before sensitization and observed at least eight times at the 2-week time point. The public sequencing data were trimmed at Q25 with fastp and processed into clonotypes with MiXCR by TCRdb, which kept only in-frame beta chains. Rows are unified per CDR3 protein, each entry keeping the most common DNA and genes. The V and J calls reflect TCRdb's pipeline rather than the authors' work. Present in this sample are more than 45,000 distinct CDR3 sequences, over 10% of which were seen just once. 2% to 3% of the sample is taken by the ten largest.

The origin of this receptor is a man younger than 45 with alopecia areata. Some clones in this sample may be carry-over from other donors' samples. The rearranged chain carries TRBV18 and TRBJ2-1; the central 8 bases match TRBD2. This sample comprised whole blood, obtained in connection with sensitization to the hapten diphenylcyclopropenone (DPC). CDR3 reads: CASSPPDGGAYNEQFF. The DNA sequence follows: TGTGCCAGCTCACCACCGGACGGGGGGGCGTACAATGAGCAGTTCTTC.